The present TCR beta chain was sequenced within a study of T cell changes during pregnancy in multiple sclerosis. Assay: immunoSEQ multiplex PCR; the TCRdb copy retains only in-frame clones and omits some. The data hold 85,000 to 130,000 clones, with 90% to 95% observed a single time. The CDR3 has 16 residues. Unmatched junction bases numbered 7, after V lost 4 bases and J lost 3 bases. Germline assignment: CDR1 SGHRS and CDR2 YFSETQ. The genes are TRBV5-1 and TRBJ1-1; the match to TRBD1 covers 12 bases. This sequence was found in a female donor with multiple sclerosis, enrolled in a pregnancy study. Sequencing used peripheral blood, obtained before pregnancy. CDR3 sequence (DNA): TGCGCCAGCAGCGGGCGGGACAGGGGGCTCGACACTGAAGCTTTCTTT. Protein: CASSGRDRGLDTEAFF.